Following are 17 T cell receptor beta chains from one sample sequenced in a study of identical twins. TCRdb re-called the 5' RACE reads with MiXCR, one entry per CDR3 protein. This sample has hundreds of thousands of distinct CDR3 sequences; 18% occur once, and the top ten carry 10% to 15%. Another study also made use of these data, one on T cells expressing NK-cell markers.

Input material: PBMCs. These receptors were collected from a woman younger than 30 in good health.

The chain has TRBV5-5 and TRBJ2-1; 10 bases line up with TRBD2. The CDR3 loop spans 16 amino acids. V lost 2 bases, J lost 0 bases, and 2 bases stayed unmatched. Looked up from germline, CDR1 is SGHKS and CDR2 is YYEKEE (reference sequence). CDR3 nucleotide sequence: TGTGCCAGCAGCTTTAGCGGGGGGAGCTCCTACAATGAGCAGTTCTTC. This translates into CASSFSGGSSYNEQFF.

This clonotype was observed at least ten times. V is TRBV5-1 and J is TRBJ2-7; weak D call: TRBD1 (6 bases). The V gene lost 1 base and the J gene lost 6 bases, with 8 bases spanning the gap. The length of the CDR3 is 12 residues. Per the germline V gene, CDR1 is SGHRS and CDR2 is YFSETQ. The CDR3 sequence is CASSLRGSEQYF. CDR3 DNA: TGCGCCAGCAGCTTGAGGGGGAGCGAGCAGTACTTC.

This clonotype has more than one count but fewer than ten. The chain joins TRBV6-1 to TRBJ2-5; D might be TRBD2 (6 bases). Germline CDR1 is MNHNS and CDR2 is SASEGT. Trimming cost V 5 bases and J 1 base, with 20 bases left between them. The CDR3 runs 17 residues. CDR3 nucleotide sequence: TGTGCCAGCAGTCCACAACCCGTTCTAGCGATCCAAGAGACCCAGTACTTC. This sequence encodes CASSPQPVLAIQETQYF.

The V call is TRBV6-2 or TRBV6-3, the J call TRBJ2-6; 10 bases are shared with TRBD2. Germline lookup yields CDR1 MNHEY and CDR2 SVGEGT. The CDR3 is made up of 16 amino acids. V lost 5 bases and J lost 4; bases outside the gene matches: 5. The CDR3 reads CASSLAGDAGANVLTF. In nucleotides, the CDR3 is TGTGCCAGCAGTCTAGCGGGAGACGCCGGGGCCAACGTCCTGACTTTC.

This clonotype turned up a few times. The chain combines TRBV20-1 with TRBJ2-3; TRBD2 matches 12 bases. The trim removed 6 bases at V and 7 bases at J, leaving 8 bases unmatched. The CDR3 is 14 residues long. CDR1 is DFQATT, CDR2 SNEGSKA, per germline (reference sequence). CDR3 sequence (DNA): TGCAGTGCGGTACTAGCGGGAGGACACCATACGCAGTATTTT. This encodes CSAVLAGGHHTQYF.

The table lists this clonotype with a few counts. This sequence joins TRBV20-1 and TRBJ1-1; D gene uncertain. V lost 6 bases, J lost 3 bases, and 5 bases lay in between. CDR1 is DFQATT, CDR2 SNEGSKA, per germline (reference sequence). This CDR3 spans 10 amino acids. The DNA of the CDR3 is TGCAGTGCGGGCCACACTGAAGCTTTCTTT. This translates into CSAGHTEAFF.

This chain links TRBV7-2 with TRBJ1-2; 9 nucleotides agree with TRBD1. After removal of 5 bases from V and 3 bases from J, the junction contained 7 bases not matched to a gene. The CDR3 is 15 residues long. CDR1 and CDR2 from the germline V gene are SGHTA and FQGNSA. The CDR3 protein is CASSPSTGGYYGYTF. CDR3 nucleotide sequence: TGTGCCAGCAGCCCCTCGACAGGGGGGTACTATGGCTACACCTTC.

The V call is TRBV15, the J call TRBJ2-1; a weak D match, TRBD2 (6 bases). The CDR3 loop spans 13 amino acids. Trimming stripped 9 bases from V and 3 bases from J, with 12 bases between. Germline V lookup: CDR1 LNHNV, CDR2 YYDKDF (reference sequence). In nucleotides, the CDR3 is TGTGCCACGACGTCGGGAGACTACAATGAGCAGTTCTTC. This sequence encodes CATTSGDYNEQFF. Full variable domain (remainder filled in from reference TRBV15 and TRBJ2-1): DAMVIQNPRYQVTQFGKPVTLSCSQTLNHNVMYWYQQKSSQAPKLLFHYYDKDFNNEADTPDNFQSRRPNTSFCFLDIRSPGLGDTAMYLCATTSGDYNEQFFGPGTRLTVL.

The chain is built from TRBV7-3 and TRBJ2-7; 8 positions agree with TRBD1. CDR3 length equals 18 residues. With V trimmed by 2 bases and J by 2 bases, 14 bases remained unmatched. Germline CDR1 reads SGHTA; CDR2 reads FQGTGA. CDR3 amino acids: CASSLGSREQGVPYEQYF. The CDR3 bases are TGTGCCAGCAGCTTAGGATCGCGAGAACAGGGGGTACCCTACGAGCAGTACTTC.

This clonotype was seen only a few times. The rearrangement links TRBV12-3 or TRBV12-4 to TRBJ2-2; the D is unclear. The V gene lost 3 bases and the J gene lost 11 bases, with 10 bases spanning the gap. The length of the CDR3 is 12 residues. The CDR3 DNA reads TGTGCCAGCAGTTTGGCCTGGGTCGAGCTGTTTTTT. It is translated as CASSLAWVELFF.

There are a few counts of this clonotype. The chain uses TRBV6-6 and TRBJ2-7, with a tentative D call TRBD2 (5 bases). There are 12 residues in the CDR3. Germline V gene data show CDR1 as MNHNY and CDR2 as SVGAGI (reference sequence). The V and J ends lost 5 bases and 6 bases respectively, with 11 bases between them. This CDR3 reads CASSTYSGEQYF. DNA of the CDR3: TGTGCCAGCAGTACGTACAGCGGCGAGCAGTACTTC.

There are a few counts of this clonotype. This chain links TRBV5-1 with TRBJ1-5, with D uncertain. The CDR3 length is 15 residues. CDR1 SGHRS and CDR2 YFSETQ come from the germline V gene. Trimming removed 0 bases at V and 2 bases at J, with 9 bases between. The DNA of the CDR3 is TGCGCCAGCAGCTTGGACCCAACGGGCAATCAGCCCCAGCATTTT. This encodes CASSLDPTGNQPQHF.

The chain joins TRBV12-3 or TRBV12-4 to TRBJ2-4; D uncertain. This CDR3 spans 17 amino acids. V lost 3 bases to trimming and J lost 0 bases, with 15 bases between them. In DNA form, the CDR3 reads TGTGCCAGCAGTTTTCAGAGCCAAGGCCCAGCCAAAAACATTCAGTACTTC. Its protein product is CASSFQSQGPAKNIQYF.

By share, this clonotype counts as medium-sized. The chain joins TRBV20-1 to TRBJ1-1; TRBD1 might be the D (5 bases). V was shortened by 6 bases and J by 3 bases, with 14 bases between the two germline ends. CDR1 and CDR2 (germline): DFQATT, SNEGSKA (reference sequence). CDR3 size: 13 residues. The CDR3 DNA reads TGCAGTGCCTTACGGGACGTCGACACTGAAGCTTTCTTT. Amino acid sequence: CSALRDVDTEAFF.

A note on this clonotype: One junction end disagrees with the germline gene, perhaps due to a read error. The V and J genes are TRBV3-1 and TRBJ2-7; 7 bases are shared with TRBD2. Per the germline V gene, CDR1 is LGHDT and CDR2 is YNNKEL (reference sequence). The CDR3 length is 14 residues. The CDR3 nucleotides are TGTGCCAGCAGCCGCGGGGGTGAGCTCTACGTGCAGTACTTC. Residues: CASSRGGELYVQYF.

The CDR3 DNA sequence: TGTGCCAGCAGTGAGGGACAGGGTCCTTTGGCCCAGCATTTT. Translated, it gives CASSEGQGPLAQHF. The rearrangement joins TRBV6-1 to TRBJ1-5, with 9 bases aligning to TRBD1. With V trimmed by 3 bases and J by 11 bases, 8 bases remained unmatched. The CDR3 has 14 residues. The V gene's germline CDR1 is MNHNS and CDR2 SASEGT.

This clonotype was seen more than once but under ten times. V usage is TRBV6-1 and J usage is TRBJ1-5; the D is unclear. Germline V CDR1 and CDR2: MNHNS, SASEGT. This CDR3 has 14 residues. Trimming pared 4 bases from V and 1 base from J, leaving 8 bases between. The CDR3, as DNA: TGTGCCAGCAGTGGGGAGGTGAGCAATCAGCCCCAGCATTTT. Protein sequence: CASSGEVSNQPQHF.